A single sample gave rise to the 23 T cell receptor beta chains below, sequenced in a study of cytomegalovirus exposure and HLA in healthy donors (dated by TCRdb to about 2017). Libraries were built with the immunoSEQ multiplex PCR assay. The multiplex PCR relied on a mix of 60 forward primers for TCR Vbeta segments and 13 reverse primers for TCR Jbeta segments. TCRdb carries this immuneACCESS record with in-frame sequences only. Its versions omit some clonotypes, under half of them owing to an unresolved V gene in the studies checked, with the rest unexplained. The sample has about 120,000 clones on record, roughly four fifths of them singletons. The ten largest clones represent 2.9% of the sample. The material sequenced was PBMCs. Every receptor here comes from a woman aged 40 to 50 in good health and CMV-seropositive.

The chain recombines TRBV19 with TRBJ1-1; D unclear. Trimming shortened V by 3 bases and J by 1 base, and 21 bases separated the two germline ends. The V gene's germline CDR1 is LNHDA and CDR2 SQIVND (reference sequence). The CDR3 length is 18 residues. The CDR3 bases are TGTGCCAGTAGTATCAGAAACCCCCAGGTTGGATCGAACACTGAAGCTTTCTTT. As protein: CASSIRNPQVGSNTEAFF. Drawing the rest from reference TRBV19 and TRBJ1-1, the complete variable domain is DGGITQSPKYLFRKEGQNVTLSCEQNLNHDAMYWYRQDPGQGLRLIYYSQIVNDFQKGDIAEGYSVSREKKESFPLTVTSAQKNPTAFYLCASSIRNPQVGSNTEAFFGQGTRLTVV.

J is TRBJ1-2 and V is TRBV6-5, with D unclear. The germline V gene encodes CDR1 MNHEY and CDR2 SVGAGI. Between the trimmed V and J ends, which lost 7 bases and 5 bases, there was a span of 17 bases. The CDR3 runs to 14 residues. The CDR3 loop reads CASTPTGLGYGYTF. CDR3 bases: TGTGCCAGCACCCCAACCGGACTGGGGTATGGCTACACCTTC.

The CDR3 DNA sequence: TGTGCCAGCCTTCCAGTGATCGATCAGCCCCAGCATTTT. It encodes CASLPVIDQPQHF. This chain joins TRBV28 and TRBJ1-5; unclear D gene. Germline CDR1 and CDR2: MDHEN and SYDVKM. V was pared by 8 bases and J by 5 bases, with 13 bases between. The CDR3 length is 13 residues. The full variable domain, completed using reference TRBV28 and TRBJ1-5, is DVKVTQSSRYLVKRTGEKVFLECVQDMDHENMFWYRQDPGLGLRLIYFSYDVKMKEKGDIPEGYSVSREKKERFSLILESASTNQTSMYLCASLPVIDQPQHFGDGTRLSIL.

The chain couples TRBV5-8 to TRBJ2-6; 8 positions agree with TRBD1. CDR1 is SGHTS and CDR2 is YDEGEE in the germline V gene. Trimming at V came to 4 bases and at J to 2 bases, leaving 11 bases not matched to a gene. The length of the CDR3 is 18 residues. The CDR3 region has the DNA TGTGCCAGCAGCCCACGGACAGGGAAGACCCCTGGGGCCAACGTCCTGACTTTC. It encodes CASSPRTGKTPGANVLTF.

J is TRBJ1-2 and V is TRBV7-9; TRBD1 aligns across 7 bases. This CDR3 has 13 residues. Per germline, CDR1 SEHNR and CDR2 FQNEAQ (reference sequence). Trimming at V came to 6 bases and at J to 4 bases, leaving 5 bases not matched to a gene. CDR3 in amino acids: CASSRGQAYGYTF. The CDR3 region has the DNA TGTGCCAGCAGTAGGGGGCAGGCCTATGGCTACACCTTC.

This chain uses TRBV7-2 with TRBJ2-7; TRBD2 matches 11 bases. With 6 bases clipped from V and 3 bases from J, the junction kept 4 bases outside the gene matches. The CDR3 extends over 14 amino acids. From germline, CDR1 is SGHTA and CDR2 FQGNSA. CDR3 region: CASRPLAGVYEQYF. The CDR3 DNA sequence: TGTGCCAGCAGGCCACTAGCGGGGGTCTACGAGCAGTACTTC.

J is TRBJ1-1 and V is TRBV29-1; D remains ambiguous. The germline V and J ends were trimmed by 4 bases and 0 bases, with 15 bases remaining between them. Germline V CDR1 and CDR2: SQVTM, ANQGSEA. The CDR3 covers 15 residues. The CDR3: CSVGPGLRLNTEAFF. CDR3 nucleotides: TGCAGCGTTGGGCCAGGACTAAGACTGAACACTGAAGCTTTCTTT.

The table lists this clone with many counts. This chain connects TRBV7-2 to TRBJ2-7; 9 bases match TRBD1. J was trimmed by 2 bases and V by 3 bases; bases with no gene match: 2. This CDR3 has 14 amino acids. Germline CDR1 SGHTA, CDR2 FQGNSA. For the CDR3, the DNA is TGTGCCAGCAGCTTCGGGACAGGGACCTACGAGCAGTACTTC. Protein: CASSFGTGTYEQYF.

V usage is TRBV5-1 and J usage is TRBJ2-1; TRBD2 matches 7 bases. Per germline, CDR1 SGHRS and CDR2 YFSETQ. V gave up 0 bases and J gave up 0 bases; unmatched junction bases: 3. The CDR3 consists of 16 residues. DNA for the CDR3: TGCGCCAGCAGCTTGGATCGGGGGGTCTCCTACAATGAGCAGTTCTTC. Protein sequence: CASSLDRGVSYNEQFF.

The gene calls are TRBV11-1 and TRBJ2-5; TRBD2 is a possible D gene (5 bases). The V end lost 5 bases, the J end lost 9 bases, and 22 bases lay between the germline ends. The germline CDR1 and CDR2 sequences are SGHAT and FQDESV (reference sequence). This CDR3 is 15 amino acids long. CDR3 DNA: TGTGCCAGCAGCAGCATTCCTAGCAACCAAGGGCCCCAGTACTTC. It codes for CASSSIPSNQGPQYF.

The rearrangement joins TRBV7-3 to TRBJ2-1, with a weak D call TRBD1 (5 bases). V was shortened by 1 base and J by 4 bases, with 11 bases between the two germline ends. The CDR3 has 15 amino acids. Germline values: CDR1 SGHTA, CDR2 FQGTGA. The CDR3 bases are TGTGCCAGCAGCTTAAGGGGCGCGGAGTACAATGAGCAGTTCTTC. Protein: CASSLRGAEYNEQFF.

CDR3 nucleotides: TGTGCCAGTAGTATGAACAGAAAGGCAACTAATGAAAAACTGTTTTTT. It codes for CASSMNRKATNEKLFF. This sequence joins TRBV19 and TRBJ1-4; D is uncertain. This CDR3 spans 16 amino acids. Germline CDR1 LNHDA, CDR2 SQIVND (reference sequence). V was shortened by 3 bases and J by 0 bases, with 11 bases between the two germline ends.

The chain combines TRBV19 with TRBJ1-5; tentative D call: TRBD1 (5 bases). The germline V gene encodes CDR1 LNHDA and CDR2 SQIVND (reference sequence). V lost 3 bases, J lost 1 base, and 10 bases lay in between. This CDR3 spans 15 amino acids. CDR3 sequence (DNA): TGTGCCAGTAGTATGGGGCTGCCAAGCAATCAGCCCCAGCATTTT. It yields the protein CASSMGLPSNQPQHF.

Turning to this clone: A read error may account for a junction end that differs from germline. This chain connects TRBV7-9 to TRBJ2-1, with a tentative D call TRBD1 (6 bases). The CDR3 contains 13 residues. Germline CDR1 is SEHNR and CDR2 is FQNEAQ (reference sequence). CDR3 DNA sequence: TGTTCCAGCAGCTTCAGGGGTCCGAATGAGCAGTTCTTC. Translated: CSSSFRGPNEQFF.

V is TRBV5-1 and J is TRBJ1-5; D not certain. Trimming took 2 bases from V and 5 from J, leaving 11 bases between them. Germline CDR1 SGHRS, CDR2 YFSETQ. The CDR3 sequence is 14 residues long. The CDR3 DNA sequence: TGCGCCAGCAGCTTATGGGGAGTTGATCAGCCCCAGCATTTT. It codes for CASSLWGVDQPQHF.

This clone has just a few counts. V usage is TRBV12-5 and J usage is TRBJ2-3; a possible D gene is TRBD2 (5 bases). Germline V gene lookup returns CDR1 LGHNT and CDR2 FRNRAP. Trimming shortened V by 1 base and J by 1 base, and 12 bases separated the two germline ends. The CDR3 is 16 residues long. The CDR3 DNA sequence: TGTGCTAGTGGTTTGGCTTGGGAGTTAGGCACAGATACGCAGTATTTT. The encoded protein is CASGLAWELGTDTQYF.

The V call is TRBV6-1, the J call TRBJ1-2; 10 positions agree with TRBD1. Trimming cost V 4 bases and J 8 bases; bases outside gene matches: 4. The CDR3 sequence is 13 residues long. CDR1 and CDR2 from the germline V gene are MNHNS and SASEGT. CDR3 coding DNA: TGTGCCAGCAGTGCGGGACAGGGGTACGGCTACACCTTC. Its protein product is CASSAGQGYGYTF.

The chain recombines TRBV2 with TRBJ2-7, with 8 bases fitting TRBD2. Germline assignment: CDR1 SNHLY and CDR2 FYNNEI. This CDR3 region has 14 residues. After removal of 5 bases from V and 4 bases from J, the junction contained 7 bases not matched to a gene. In DNA, the CDR3 is TGTGCCAGCAGTAAGGCAGCGGGAGCTTACGAGCAGTACTTC. The encoded protein is CASSKAAGAYEQYF.

The chain uses TRBV19 and TRBJ1-1, with D maybe TRBD1 (6 bases). There are 14 residues in the CDR3. V was cut by 2 bases and J by 5 bases, with 12 bases left in between. Germline values: CDR1 LNHDA, CDR2 SQIVND (reference sequence). As DNA, the CDR3 is TGTGCCAGTAGTATAAGTGGGACACCGACTGAAGCTTTCTTT. Its protein product is CASSISGTPTEAFF.

The genes are TRBV20-1 and TRBJ2-7; D gene ambiguous. Germline V gene data show CDR1 as DFQATT and CDR2 as SNEGSKA (reference sequence). The CDR3 spans 8 residues. In nucleotides, the CDR3 is TGCCTCTTTGACGAGCAGTACTTC. This translates into CLFDEQYF.

Only a few counts were recorded for this clone. The chain is built from TRBV6-6 and TRBJ2-1; TRBD2 might be the D (6 bases). The CDR3 contains 13 residues. Germline assignment: CDR1 MNHNY and CDR2 SVGAGI (reference sequence). V lost 5 bases and J lost 7, with 12 bases in between. CDR3: CASSPGTSNEQFF. The CDR3 DNA follows: TGTGCCAGCAGTCCCGGGACTTCAAATGAGCAGTTCTTC.

The chain uses TRBV29-1 and TRBJ2-7; possibly TRBD1 for D (5 bases). V lost 4 bases and J 7 bases, leaving 17 bases between the germline ends. There are 13 residues in the CDR3. Germline V gives CDR1 SQVTM, CDR2 ANQGSEA. For the CDR3, the DNA is TGCAGCGTTGCCCTCGGACAAGCCGGAGAGCAGTACTTC. Translating gives CSVALGQAGEQYF.

This clone has a handful of counts. This sequence joins TRBV11-2 and TRBJ2-7; D gene unclear. This CDR3 spans 14 amino acids. Between the trimmed V and J ends, which lost 1 base and 3 bases, there was a span of 10 bases. Germline assignment: CDR1 SGHAT and CDR2 FQNNGV. The DNA of the CDR3 is TGTGCCAGCAGCTTAGCCCGACACGGCTACGAGCAGTACTTC. Translation gives CASSLARHGYEQYF.